These T cell receptor beta chains were read from a single sample in a study of blood T cells in healthy people across ages. TCRdb analysed the 5' RACE reads with MiXCR anew, one entry per CDR3 protein. The table has roughly 1,500,000 distinct CDR3 sequences, about 35% seen once; the top ten hold over 9%. What was sequenced was blood. The origin of the receptors is a woman aged 25-40 years in good health. The CDR3 runs from the conserved cysteine through the conserved F or W. Each record gives: clone size, D gene, V gene, J gene, CDR3 protein, CDR3 DNA. A D gene is named only where the DNA matches it firmly. A row's size may be missing; if present it is once, few, many or a size class.

clone_size: -
d_call: TRBD2
v_call: TRBV10-3
j_call: TRBJ2-5
cdr3_aa: CAISATTGGPLLETQYF
cdr3_nt: TGTGCCATCAGTGCGACTACGGGAGGGCCGCTTTTGGAGACCCAGTACTTC

clone_size: -
d_call: -
v_call: TRBV20-1
j_call: TRBJ2-7
cdr3_aa: CSASIAPSYEQYF
cdr3_nt: TGCAGTGCTAGTATTGCCCCCTCCTACGAGCAGTACTTC

clone_size: -
d_call: TRBD2
v_call: TRBV9
j_call: TRBJ2-7
cdr3_aa: CAGSRGGTPYEQYF
cdr3_nt: TGTGCCGGCAGCCGGGGGGGAACTCCCTACGAGCAGTACTTC

clone_size: -
d_call: -
v_call: TRBV7-3
j_call: TRBJ2-2
cdr3_aa: CASSLTGLRDTGELFF
cdr3_nt: TGTGCCAGCAGCTTAACCGGGCTCAGGGACACCGGGGAGCTGTTTTTT

clone_size: -
d_call: TRBD2
v_call: TRBV7-9
j_call: TRBJ2-3
cdr3_aa: CASSLGGLAGGRGPDTQYF
cdr3_nt: TGTGCCAGCAGCTTAGGGGGACTAGCGGGAGGTCGGGGTCCAGATACGCAGTATTTT

clone_size: -
d_call: -
v_call: TRBV7-2
j_call: TRBJ2-7
cdr3_aa: CASSSRPGGGYEQYF
cdr3_nt: TGTGCCAGCAGCTCTCGGCCAGGAGGAGGCTACGAGCAGTACTTC

clone_size: -
d_call: -
v_call: TRBV9
j_call: TRBJ1-5
cdr3_aa: CASSVGQSPGEPQHF
cdr3_nt: TGTGCCAGCAGCGTAGGGCAGTCTCCCGGTGAGCCCCAGCATTTT

clone_size: many
d_call: TRBD1
v_call: TRBV29-1
j_call: TRBJ2-5
cdr3_aa: CSGRQGGEETQYF
cdr3_nt: TGCAGCGGAAGACAGGGCGGCGAGGAGACCCAGTACTTC

clone_size: -
d_call: -
v_call: TRBV27
j_call: TRBJ2-7
cdr3_aa: CASRGEWGSYEQYF
cdr3_nt: TGTGCCAGCAGGGGGGAGTGGGGCTCCTACGAGCAGTACTTC

clone_size: -
d_call: -
v_call: TRBV21-1
j_call: TRBJ2-7
cdr3_aa: CASSSRELGYEQYF
cdr3_nt: TGTGCCAGCAGCAGTCGGGAACTCGGCTACGAGCAGTACTTC

clone_size: few
d_call: -
v_call: TRBV5-1
j_call: TRBJ2-7
cdr3_aa: CASSSGPLDEQYF
cdr3_nt: TGCGCCAGCAGCTCCGGGCCCCTCGACGAGCAGTACTTC

clone_size: few
d_call: TRBD2
v_call: TRBV25-1
j_call: TRBJ2-2
cdr3_aa: CASSESGGDGTGELFF
cdr3_nt: TGTGCCAGCAGTGAATCGGGGGGAGACGGCACCGGGGAGCTGTTTTTT

clone_size: -
d_call: TRBD1
v_call: TRBV12-5
j_call: TRBJ2-1
cdr3_aa: CASGRDRGDSDNEQFF
cdr3_nt: TGTGCTAGTGGTAGAGACAGGGGGGATTCAGACAATGAGCAGTTCTTC

clone_size: few
d_call: -
v_call: TRBV12-3/TRBV12-4
j_call: TRBJ1-5
cdr3_aa: CASSFGRMGQPQHF
cdr3_nt: TGTGCCAGCAGTTTCGGCAGGATGGGTCAGCCCCAGCATTTT

clone_size: once
d_call: -
v_call: TRBV7-2
j_call: TRBJ2-1
cdr3_aa: CASSPTSFSHNEQFF
cdr3_nt: TGTGCCAGCAGCCCCACTTCCTTCTCCCACAATGAGCAGTTCTTC

clone_size: -
d_call: -
v_call: TRBV24-1
j_call: TRBJ1-1
cdr3_aa: CATSPNTRPTEAFF
cdr3_nt: TGTGCCACCAGCCCAAACACCAGACCCACTGAAGCTTTCTTT

clone_size: -
d_call: TRBD2
v_call: TRBV3-1
j_call: TRBJ2-1
cdr3_aa: CASSQGGTSGNEQFF
cdr3_nt: TGTGCCAGCAGCCAAGGGGGGACTAGCGGGAATGAGCAGTTCTTC

clone_size: -
d_call: TRBD2
v_call: TRBV20-1
j_call: TRBJ2-5
cdr3_aa: CSARVSVPGTSGSFGYEQYF
cdr3_nt: TGCAGTGCTAGAGTTTCGGTCCCCGGGACTAGCGGGAGTTTTGGGTATGAGCAGTACTTC

clone_size: -
d_call: TRBD2
v_call: TRBV27
j_call: TRBJ2-1
cdr3_aa: CASSLWPSGGGDEQFF
cdr3_nt: TGTGCCAGCAGTTTATGGCCTAGCGGGGGTGGAGATGAGCAGTTCTTC

clone_size: -
d_call: -
v_call: TRBV4-1
j_call: TRBJ1-2
cdr3_aa: CASSPLQAFYGYTF
cdr3_nt: TGCGCCAGCAGCCCATTACAAGCTTTCTATGGCTACACCTTC

clone_size: many
d_call: TRBD2
v_call: TRBV20-1
j_call: TRBJ2-3
cdr3_aa: CSARDLAGGADTQYF
cdr3_nt: TGCAGTGCTAGAGATCTAGCGGGAGGGGCAGATACGCAGTATTTT

clone_size: -
d_call: -
v_call: TRBV19
j_call: TRBJ1-2
cdr3_aa: CASSGYKIPVFGYTF
cdr3_nt: TGTGCCAGTAGTGGTTACAAGATACCAGTCTTTGGCTACACATTC

clone_size: few
d_call: -
v_call: TRBV28
j_call: TRBJ2-1
cdr3_aa: CASRGGPDEYYNEQFF
cdr3_nt: TGTGCCAGCAGGGGGGGGCCTGACGAATACTACAATGAGCAGTTCTTC

clone_size: -
d_call: -
v_call: TRBV20-1
j_call: TRBJ2-2
cdr3_aa: CSAEAPGIDTGELFF
cdr3_nt: TGCAGTGCTGAGGCCCCAGGGATAGACACCGGGGAGCTGTTTTTT

clone_size: few
d_call: -
v_call: TRBV28
j_call: TRBJ1-2
cdr3_aa: CASSLMGTPNYGYTF
cdr3_nt: TGTGCCAGCAGTTTGATGGGGACCCCCAACTATGGCTACACCTTC

clone_size: -
d_call: -
v_call: TRBV7-3
j_call: TRBJ2-2
cdr3_aa: CASSIGAGELFF
cdr3_nt: TGTGCCAGCAGCATCGGGGCCGGGGAGCTGTTTTTT

clone_size: -
d_call: -
v_call: TRBV20-1
j_call: TRBJ1-5
cdr3_aa: CSARGVEIQHF
cdr3_nt: TGCAGTGCTAGGGGGGTTGAGATCCAGCATTTT

clone_size: -
d_call: -
v_call: TRBV10-3
j_call: TRBJ2-5
cdr3_aa: CAIREPSRETQYF
cdr3_nt: TGTGCCATCAGAGAACCTAGCCGGGAGACCCAGTACTTC

clone_size: few
d_call: TRBD1
v_call: TRBV7-6
j_call: TRBJ2-7
cdr3_aa: CASNAAGGGEQYF
cdr3_nt: TGTGCCAGCAACGCCGCAGGGGGTGGTGAGCAGTACTTC

clone_size: -
d_call: -
v_call: TRBV6-1
j_call: TRBJ1-5
cdr3_aa: CASSEASGGLDQPQHF
cdr3_nt: TGTGCCAGCAGTGAAGCCTCGGGCGGGCTCGATCAGCCCCAGCATTTT

clone_size: -
d_call: TRBD2
v_call: TRBV9
j_call: TRBJ2-7
cdr3_aa: CASSEGGSFSYEQYF
cdr3_nt: TGTGCCAGCAGCGAGGGAGGGTCCTTCTCCTACGAGCAGTACTTC

clone_size: few
d_call: -
v_call: TRBV6-1
j_call: TRBJ1-3
cdr3_aa: CASWGLSGNTIYF
cdr3_nt: TGTGCCAGTTGGGGCCTCTCTGGAAACACCATATATTTT

clone_size: -
d_call: TRBD2
v_call: TRBV5-1
j_call: TRBJ2-3
cdr3_aa: CASSSLGEGYTDTQYF
cdr3_nt: TGCGCCAGCAGCTCATTAGGGGAGGGATACACAGATACGCAGTATTTT

clone_size: -
d_call: -
v_call: TRBV20-1
j_call: TRBJ2-7
cdr3_aa: CSARESKWDAFHEQYF
cdr3_nt: TGCAGTGCTAGAGAGTCCAAATGGGACGCGTTCCACGAGCAGTACTTC

clone_size: few
d_call: -
v_call: TRBV6-9
j_call: TRBJ1-2
cdr3_aa: CASSYRVGGTNYGYTF
cdr3_nt: TGTGCCAGCAGTTATCGGGTAGGAGGTACTAACTATGGCTACACCTTC

clone_size: few
d_call: TRBD2
v_call: TRBV5-4
j_call: TRBJ2-1
cdr3_aa: CASSLTRTSEGSYNEQFF
cdr3_nt: TGTGCCAGCAGCTTGACCCGGACTAGCGAGGGGAGCTACAATGAGCAGTTCTTC

clone_size: -
d_call: TRBD2
v_call: TRBV6-5
j_call: TRBJ2-5
cdr3_aa: CASSYSYRSGGQETQYF
cdr3_nt: TGTGCCAGCAGTTACTCGTACAGGAGCGGGGGGCAAGAGACCCAGTACTTC